One sample yielded the 8 T cell receptor beta chains listed below, sequenced in a study of breast tumors, draining lymph nodes, adjacent tissues. From the multiplex PCR reads, TCRdb called clonotypes with MiXCR, one entry per CDR3 protein. The sample includes approximately 190,000 distinct CDR3 sequences, approximately 30% of them seen just once. Breast cancer patients provided tissue from their axillary draining lymph nodes. Sequenced material: axillary lymph node tissue. Every receptor here comes from a female donor with breast cancer. Some clones in this sample may be carry-over from other donors' samples.

With regard to this clonotype: This may be a read error, as it is one base from a much larger clone. This rearrangement joins TRBV7-2 to TRBJ2-2, with TRBD1 matching over 7 bases. This CDR3 contains 14 residues. The V gene's germline CDR1 is SGHTA and CDR2 FQGNSA. Unmatched junction bases numbered 5, after V lost 5 bases and J lost 5 bases. DNA for the CDR3: TGTGCCAGCAGCCCCAGGGGGTGGACCGGGGAGCTGTTTTTT. Protein: CASSPRGWTGELFF.

This clonotype was picked up many times. V usage is TRBV29-1 and J usage is TRBJ2-7, with D perhaps given as TRBD1 or TRBD2 (7 bases each). Germline values: CDR1 SQVTM, CDR2 ANQGSEA. Trimming took 7 bases from V and 3 from J, leaving 19 bases between them. The length of the CDR3 is 14 residues. The CDR3 reads CSARAGGVRYEQYF. CDR3 DNA sequence: TGCAGCGCCCGGGCAGGGGGGGTCCGCTACGAGCAGTACTTC.

V and J are TRBV2 and TRBJ2-1, with 12 bases fitting TRBD2. V shed 4 bases, J shed 6 bases, and the junction held 4 bases outside the gene matches. The CDR3 consists of 15 residues. The germline CDR1 and CDR2 sequences are SNHLY and FYNNEI. Here the CDR3 DNA reads TGTGCCAGCAGTGCCCGACTAGCGGGGGTCAATGAGCAGTTCTTC. Amino acid sequence: CASSARLAGVNEQFF.

V and J are TRBV12-3 or TRBV12-4 and TRBJ1-4, with TRBD1 matching 10 bases. CDR3 length equals 15 residues. Germline trimming cut 3 bases from V and 6 bases from J; bases unmatched to any gene: 4. The CDR3 coding sequence is TGTGCCAGCAGTTTTGACAGGGGGCACGATGAAAAACTGTTTTTT. Translated: CASSFDRGHDEKLFF.

This clonotype was detected many times. This chain links TRBV4-1 with TRBJ2-1; a weak D match, TRBD1 (6 bases). Germline-derived CDR1 and CDR2 are MGHRA and YSYEKL. The CDR3 loop spans 16 amino acids. V lost 4 bases, J lost 1 base, and 14 bases lay in between. The CDR3 coding sequence is TGCGCCAGCAGCCTACTACAGGGCGGTTCCTACAATGAGCAGTTCTTC. It translates to CASSLLQGGSYNEQFF.

This clonotype was found many times. The chain combines TRBV20-1 with TRBJ1-2; D possibly corresponds to TRBD1 (6 bases). Germline CDR1 DFQATT, CDR2 SNEGSKA (reference sequence). V lost 2 bases and J 8 bases, leaving 12 bases between the germline ends. The CDR3 is 12 amino acids. Here the CDR3 DNA reads TGCAGTGCTAGACCAGGGGTCAGGGGCTACACCTTC. It is translated as CSARPGVRGYTF.

As regards this clonotype: The conserved phenylalanine or tryptophan normally closing the CDR3 is absent here, so this likely arose from a read error. It is unclear where the CDR3 begins or ends on the DNA, so no DNA is shown, and the CDR3 is as TCRdb lists it. The chain links TRBV11-2 to TRBJ2-7; the table's D gene call, TRBD2, was not cross checked with the DNA. Germline values: CDR1 SGHAT, CDR2 FQNNGV. A total of 15 residues make up the CDR3, ends included. This CDR3 is CASSLAGTSGYEQHL.

As concerns this clonotype: No conserved phenylalanine or tryptophan ends this CDR3, so it is likely a read error. The DNA is omitted, as the CDR3 cannot be located on it reliably, and the CDR3 follows TCRdb's listing. This chain uses TRBV20-1 with TRBJ2-5; TRBD1 reflects the table's D call only, with no check against the DNA. The V gene's germline CDR1 is DFQATT and CDR2 SNEGSKA (reference sequence). The CDR3 is 12 residues long, counting both termini. The CDR3 is CSGDTLGETPYL.